Listed below are T cell receptor beta chains from one sample, sequenced in a study of shared clonotypes between healthy human individuals. Libraries were prepared by immunoSEQ multiplex PCR; TCRdb keeps only in-frame clonotypes and omits some of them. Of a few hundred thousand clones in the sample, less than 98% were seen once. The sequencing input was naive CD4+ T cells sorted from blood. All receptors come from a woman aged 25 to 39 in good health. CDR3s include the opening cysteine and the closing phenylalanine or tryptophan. Fields, in order: V gene, D gene, J gene, CDR3 protein, CDR3 DNA. D genes are given only for firm matches.

V: TRBV28; D: TRBD2; J: TRBJ2-3; CDR3: CASSLIMASGGLNTQYF; DNA: TGTGCCAGCAGTTTAATTATGGCTAGCGGGGGTTTAAATACGCAGTATTTT
V: TRBV14; D: TRBD1; J: TRBJ1-3; CDR3: CASSRDSSGNTIYF; DNA: TGTGCCAGCAGCCGGGACAGCTCTGGAAACACCATATATTTT
V: TRBV5-5; D: .; J: TRBJ2-7; CDR3: CASSLEQAPFEQYF; DNA: TGTGCCAGCAGCTTGGAACAGGCCCCCTTCGAGCAGTACTTC
V: TRBV28; D: TRBD1; J: TRBJ1-1; CDR3: CASSSGQGGTEAFF; DNA: TGTGCCAGCAGTTCGGGACAGGGCGGGACTGAAGCTTTCTTT
V: TRBV27; D: .; J: TRBJ2-7; CDR3: CASSSLRYRAYEQYF; DNA: TGTGCCAGCAGTTCCCTCAGATACAGGGCCTACGAGCAGTACTTC
V: TRBV6-4; D: .; J: TRBJ2-7; CDR3: CASRPDNGRGEQYF; DNA: TGTGCCAGCAGACCCGACAATGGTAGAGGCGAGCAGTACTTC
V: TRBV18; D: .; J: TRBJ1-4; CDR3: CASSPGTNEKLFF; DNA: TGTGCCAGCTCACCAGGGACTAATGAAAAACTGTTTTTT
V: TRBV28; D: TRBD2; J: TRBJ2-7; CDR3: CASRETSGRGHEQYF; DNA: TGTGCCAGCAGGGAAACTAGCGGGAGGGGCCACGAGCAGTACTTC
V: TRBV6-5; D: TRBD1; J: TRBJ2-3; CDR3: CASSGRQGADTQYF; DNA: TGTGCCAGCAGTGGTCGACAGGGGGCAGATACGCAGTATTTT
V: TRBV5-6; D: .; J: TRBJ1-2; CDR3: CASSLDLQGHYGYTF; DNA: TGTGCCAGCAGCTTGGACTTACAGGGACACTATGGCTACACCTTC
V: TRBV4-2; D: .; J: TRBJ2-3; CDR3: CASSQEGGRTTDTQYF; DNA: TGTGCCAGCAGCCAAGAGGGGGGTAGAACGACAGATACGCAGTATTTT
V: TRBV19; D: TRBD1; J: TRBJ2-3; CDR3: CASSTDRGPDTQYF; DNA: TGTGCCAGTAGTACTGACAGGGGGCCGGATACGCAGTATTTT